This TCR beta chain was sequenced for a study of read filtering for tumor transcriptome and immune sequencing. Whole-study context: Fewer than 10 patients were R-ISS I, 16 were R-ISS II, 7 were R-ISS III.

This clonotype was recorded many times. The target antigen is unknown. The library was built from 400 ng RNA with molecular barcoded adaptors for alpha/delta and beta/gamma chains. TCRdb re-called the reads through MiXCR, storing one row per CDR3 protein. The sample carries 100,000 to 150,000 distinct CDR3 sequences, 10% to 15% recorded once. The germline V gene has CDR1 MGHDK and CDR2 SYGVNS. The germline V and J ends were trimmed by 1 base and 4 bases, with 12 bases remaining between them. The CDR3 length is 15 residues. Study results and caveats: Without single-read clonotypes, shared clonotype proportions correlated more between IR-seq and RNA-seq. About 82% of IR-seq clonotypes had a single read, yet these held about 3.5% of reads.

This TCR was sampled from a donor at least 40 years old with multiple myeloma. The sample consisted of a population of CD138-negative cells sorted from bone marrow. The chain recombines TRBV25-1 with TRBJ2-3; possible D gene TRBD2, 6 bases. CDR3 coding DNA: TGTGCCAGCAGTGAATCGCGGGGAATCTCAGATACGCAGTATTTT. It encodes CASSESRGISDTQYF.